A single sample is the source of the 2 T cell receptor beta chains below, sequenced in a study of T-cell memory formation after mild COVID-19. TCRdb independently ran MiXCR on the 5' RACE reads; one entry per CDR3 protein. The table shows some 210,000 distinct CDR3 sequences, with roughly 10% occurring only once. Sequencing was done on a sample of PBMCs or a T cell subset sorted from them (not recorded which). The receptors come from a young man who had mild COVID-19 (a few samples of this study predate the infection). Cell type and time point are not known.

The chain combines TRBV19 with TRBJ1-1, with unresolved D. The CDR3 extends over 13 amino acids. Germline V CDR1 and CDR2: LNHDA, SQIVND (reference sequence). V was trimmed by 4 bases and J by 4 bases, leaving 10 bases between them. The CDR3 DNA follows: TGTGCCAGTAGTAGGGCCAAACTCACTGAAGCTTTCTTT. This encodes CASSRAKLTEAFF.

This clonotype was counted at least ten times. The chain recombines TRBV12-3 or TRBV12-4 with TRBJ2-7, with D possibly being TRBD1 (5 bases). V lost 5 bases, J lost 4 bases, and 15 bases lay in between. The CDR3 runs to 14 residues. The CDR3 here is CASSAGQVYYEQYF. The CDR3 region has the DNA TGTGCCAGCAGTGCAGGACAAGTCTATTACGAGCAGTACTTC.